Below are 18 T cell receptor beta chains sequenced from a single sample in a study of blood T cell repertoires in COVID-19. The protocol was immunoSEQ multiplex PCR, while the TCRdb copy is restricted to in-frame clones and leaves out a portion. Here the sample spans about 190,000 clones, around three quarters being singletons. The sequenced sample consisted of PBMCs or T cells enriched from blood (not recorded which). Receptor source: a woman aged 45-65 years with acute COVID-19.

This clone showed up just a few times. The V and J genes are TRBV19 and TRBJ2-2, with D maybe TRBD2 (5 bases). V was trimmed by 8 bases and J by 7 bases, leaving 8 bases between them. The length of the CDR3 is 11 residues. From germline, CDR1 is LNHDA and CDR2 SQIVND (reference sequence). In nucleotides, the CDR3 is TGTGCCAGTCGGACTCTCGGGGAGCTGTTTTTT. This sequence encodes CASRTLGELFF.

As DNA, the CDR3 is TGTGCCAGCTCACCACCCCTGTCAGAGAACACTGAAGCTTTCTTT. This codes for CASSPPLSENTEAFF. The gene calls are TRBV18 and TRBJ1-1; D gene unclear. Deletions cut 0 bases from V and 1 base from J, with 9 bases between. The CDR3 is 15 residues long. Germline assignment: CDR1 KGHSH and CDR2 LQKENI.

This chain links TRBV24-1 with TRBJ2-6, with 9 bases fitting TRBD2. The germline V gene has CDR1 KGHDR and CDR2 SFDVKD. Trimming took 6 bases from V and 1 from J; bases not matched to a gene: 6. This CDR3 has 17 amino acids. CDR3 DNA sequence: TGTGCCACCAGTTGGGCGGGGGGGCCTTCTGGGGCCAACGTCCTGACTTTC. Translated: CATSWAGGPSGANVLTF.

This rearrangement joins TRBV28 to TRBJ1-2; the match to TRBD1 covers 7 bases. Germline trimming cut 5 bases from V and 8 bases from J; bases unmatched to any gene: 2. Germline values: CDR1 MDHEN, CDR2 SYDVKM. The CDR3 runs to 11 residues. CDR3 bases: TGTGCCAGCAGTGTACAGGGGGGCTACACCTTC. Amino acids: CASSVQGGYTF.

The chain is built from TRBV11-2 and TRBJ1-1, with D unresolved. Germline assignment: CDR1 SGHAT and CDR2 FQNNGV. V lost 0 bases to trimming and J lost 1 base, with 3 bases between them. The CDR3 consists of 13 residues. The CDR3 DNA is TGTGCCAGCAGCTTAGACTGGAACACTGAAGCTTTCTTT. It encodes CASSLDWNTEAFF.

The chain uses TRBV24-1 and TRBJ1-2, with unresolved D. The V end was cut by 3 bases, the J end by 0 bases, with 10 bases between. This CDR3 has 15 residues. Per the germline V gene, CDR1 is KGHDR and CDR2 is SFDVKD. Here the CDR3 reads CATSDTTVPNYGYTF. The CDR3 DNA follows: TGTGCCACCAGTGATACTACCGTTCCTAACTATGGCTACACCTTC.

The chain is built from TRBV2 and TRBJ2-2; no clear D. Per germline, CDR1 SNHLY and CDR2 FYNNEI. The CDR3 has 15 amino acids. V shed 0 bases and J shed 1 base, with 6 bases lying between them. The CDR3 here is CASSEARKNTGELFF. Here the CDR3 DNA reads TGTGCCAGCAGTGAAGCGCGCAAGAACACCGGGGAGCTGTTTTTT.

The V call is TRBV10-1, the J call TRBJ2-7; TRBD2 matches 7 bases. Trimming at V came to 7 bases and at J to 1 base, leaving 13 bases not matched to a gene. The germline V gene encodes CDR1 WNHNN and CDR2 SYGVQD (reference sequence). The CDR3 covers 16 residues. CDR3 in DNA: TGCGCCAGCACCAACGGGGGGAGGAAAAGTTCCTACGAGCAGTACGTC. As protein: CASTNGGRKSSYEQYV.

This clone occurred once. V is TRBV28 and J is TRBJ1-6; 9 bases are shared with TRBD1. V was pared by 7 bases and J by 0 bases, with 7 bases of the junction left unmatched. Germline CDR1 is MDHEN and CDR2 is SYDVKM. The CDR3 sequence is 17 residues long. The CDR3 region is CASTKKTGGSYNSPLHF. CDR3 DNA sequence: TGTGCCAGCACCAAAAAGACAGGGGGCTCCTATAATTCACCCCTCCACTTT.

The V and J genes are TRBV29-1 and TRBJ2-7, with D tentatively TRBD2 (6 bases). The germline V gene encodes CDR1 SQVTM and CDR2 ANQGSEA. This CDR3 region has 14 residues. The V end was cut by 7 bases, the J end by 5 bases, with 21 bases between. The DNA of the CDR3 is TGCAGCGCAAAGCCTAGCGAGCAGAAGGACGAGCAGTACGTC. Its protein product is CSAKPSEQKDEQYV.

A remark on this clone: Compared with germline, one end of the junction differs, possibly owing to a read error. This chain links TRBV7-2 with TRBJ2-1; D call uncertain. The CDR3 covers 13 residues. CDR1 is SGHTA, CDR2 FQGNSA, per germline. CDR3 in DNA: TGTGCCGGCAGCCCCAGCGAGTACAATGAGCAGTTCTTC. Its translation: CAGSPSEYNEQFF.

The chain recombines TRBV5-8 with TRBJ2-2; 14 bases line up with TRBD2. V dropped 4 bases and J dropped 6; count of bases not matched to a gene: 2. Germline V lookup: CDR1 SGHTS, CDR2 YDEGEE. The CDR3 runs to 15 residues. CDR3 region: CASSRLAGGPGELFF. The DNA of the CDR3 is TGTGCCAGCAGCCGACTAGCGGGGGGGCCCGGGGAGCTGTTTTTT.

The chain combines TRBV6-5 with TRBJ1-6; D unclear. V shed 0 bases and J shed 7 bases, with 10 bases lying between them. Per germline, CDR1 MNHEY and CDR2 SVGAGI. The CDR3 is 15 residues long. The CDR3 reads CASSYSAEVNSPLHF. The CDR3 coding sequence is TGTGCCAGCAGTTACTCGGCGGAGGTGAATTCACCCCTCCACTTT.

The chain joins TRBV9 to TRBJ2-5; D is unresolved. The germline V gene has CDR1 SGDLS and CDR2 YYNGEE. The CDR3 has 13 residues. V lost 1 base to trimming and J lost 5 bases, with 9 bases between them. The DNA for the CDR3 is TGTGCCAGCAGCGTATCCAGTCCGGAGACCCAGTACTTC. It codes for CASSVSSPETQYF.

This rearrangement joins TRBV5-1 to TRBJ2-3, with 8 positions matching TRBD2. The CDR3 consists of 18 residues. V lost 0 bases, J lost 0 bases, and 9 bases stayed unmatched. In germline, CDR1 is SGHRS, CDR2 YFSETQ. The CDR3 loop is CASSLGATSGVSTDTQYF. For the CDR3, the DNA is TGCGCCAGCAGCTTGGGGGCAACTAGCGGCGTAAGCACAGATACGCAGTATTTT. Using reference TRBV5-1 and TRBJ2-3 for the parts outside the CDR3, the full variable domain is KAGVTQTPRYLIKTRGQQVTLSCSPISGHRSVSWYQQTPGQGLQFLFEYFSETQRNKGNFPGRFSGRQFSNSRSEMNVSTLELGDSALYLCASSLGATSGVSTDTQYFGPGTRLTVL.

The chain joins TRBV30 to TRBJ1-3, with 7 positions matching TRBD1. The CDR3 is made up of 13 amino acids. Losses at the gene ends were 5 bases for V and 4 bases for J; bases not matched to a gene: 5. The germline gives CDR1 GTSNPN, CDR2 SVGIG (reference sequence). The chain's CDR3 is CAWVTGSGNTIYF. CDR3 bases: TGTGCCTGGGTGACAGGGAGCGGAAACACCATATATTTT.

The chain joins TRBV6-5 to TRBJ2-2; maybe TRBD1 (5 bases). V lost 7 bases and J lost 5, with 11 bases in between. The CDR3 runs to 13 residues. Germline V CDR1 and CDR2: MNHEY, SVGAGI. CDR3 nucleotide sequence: TGTGCCAGCACGTCAGGGTGGACCGGGGAGCTGTTTTTT. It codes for CASTSGWTGELFF.

CDR3 residues: CASSKAGASYNEQFF. The CDR3 DNA sequence: TGTGCCAGTAGTAAAGCGGGGGCCTCCTACAATGAGCAGTTCTTC. The V call is TRBV19, the J call TRBJ2-1; 8 bases line up with TRBD2. The CDR3 runs to 15 residues. Germline loops: CDR1 LNHDA, CDR2 SQIVND (reference sequence). V was pared by 4 bases and J by 0 bases, with 2 bases of the junction left unmatched.